This T cell receptor (beta chain) was captured in a study of radiotherapy plus CTLA-4 blockade in lung cancer (dated by TCRdb to between 2018 and 2020). Describing the broader study: Objective responses occurred in more than 15% of enrolled patients, and about 30% achieved disease control. The study at large found these results: After treatment with radiotherapy and ipilimumab, TCR clones that originated in tumors expanded in peripheral blood. The strongest predictors of response were reported to be early dynamic shifts in blood T cell clones along with a rise in serum interferon-beta following radiation.

The library was built by means of the immunoSEQ multiplex PCR assay. The clones in this table, taken by TCRdb from immuneACCESS, are in-frame only. Not every clone is retained; where verified, under half of the shortfall comes from an unresolved V gene, and the cause of the rest is unknown. The sample has 35,000 to 45,000 clones on record, over 60% of them singletons. Together, the top ten hold over 2% of the sample. Focal radiation therapy combined with CTLA-4 blockade (ipilimumab) was tested in patients with chemo-refractory metastatic non-small-cell lung cancer. A remark on this clone: Its binding antigen is unknown. The input lacks base qualities; no much larger clone sits a single base away.

The source was peripheral blood, collected from a patient treated with radiotherapy plus ipilimumab. The clonotype originates from a human donor with non-small cell lung cancer whose response to radiotherapy plus ipilimumab could not be evaluated.

The DNA is as follows: TGTGCCAGCAGCTTGAGAGATTTCCGCCTAGACGAGCAGTACTTC. This sequence encodes CASSLRDFRLDEQYF. The rearranged segments are TRBV5-4 and TRBJ2-7; the D gene assignment is ambiguous. Trimming takes 1 base from V and 5 bases from J, and the germline ends sit 16 bases apart. The CDR3 runs 15 residues from the cysteine to the phenylalanine. Only the CDR3 portion is preserved as DNA: 45 bases, with reading frame beginning at the first base. The germline V gene (reference sequence) sets CDR1 to SGHNT and CDR2 to YYREEE.